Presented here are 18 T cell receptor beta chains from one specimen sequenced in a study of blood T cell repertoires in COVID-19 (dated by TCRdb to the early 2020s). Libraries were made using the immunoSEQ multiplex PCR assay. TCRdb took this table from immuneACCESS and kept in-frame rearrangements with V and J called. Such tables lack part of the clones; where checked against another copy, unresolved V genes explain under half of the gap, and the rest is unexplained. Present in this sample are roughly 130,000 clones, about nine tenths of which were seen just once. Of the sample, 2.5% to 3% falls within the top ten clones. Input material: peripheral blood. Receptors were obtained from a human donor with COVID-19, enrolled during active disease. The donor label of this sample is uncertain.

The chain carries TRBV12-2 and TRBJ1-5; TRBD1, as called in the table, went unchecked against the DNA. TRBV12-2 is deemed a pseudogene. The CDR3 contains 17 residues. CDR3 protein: CASRLGDREGRNQPQHF. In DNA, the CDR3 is TGTGCAAGTCGCTTAGGGGACAGGGAAGGACGCAATCAGCCCCAGCATTTT.

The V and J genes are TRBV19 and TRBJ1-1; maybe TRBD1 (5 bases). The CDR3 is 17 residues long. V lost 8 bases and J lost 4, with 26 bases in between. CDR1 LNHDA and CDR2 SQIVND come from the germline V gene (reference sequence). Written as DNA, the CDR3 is TGTGCCAGTCTACGGTCCCGGGGGGTAGGTTCGGGCACTGAAGCTTTCTTT. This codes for CASLRSRGVGSGTEAFF.

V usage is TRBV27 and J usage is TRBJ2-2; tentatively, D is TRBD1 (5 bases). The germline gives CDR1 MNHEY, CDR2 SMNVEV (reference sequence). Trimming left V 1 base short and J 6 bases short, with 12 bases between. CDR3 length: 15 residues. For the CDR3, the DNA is TGTGCCAGCAGTTTATATGGCAGGGTAGCCGGGGAGCTGTTTTTT. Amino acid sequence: CASSLYGRVAGELFF.

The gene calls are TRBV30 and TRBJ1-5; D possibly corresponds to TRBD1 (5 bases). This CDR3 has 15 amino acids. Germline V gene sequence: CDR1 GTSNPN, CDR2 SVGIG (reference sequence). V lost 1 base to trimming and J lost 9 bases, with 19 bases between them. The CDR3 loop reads CAWSDIRGNMRPQHF. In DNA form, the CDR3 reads TGTGCCTGGAGTGACATCCGGGGGAATATGCGGCCCCAGCATTTT. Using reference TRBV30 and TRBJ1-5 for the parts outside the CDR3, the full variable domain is SQTIHQWPATLVQPVGSPLSLECTVEGTSNPNLYWYRQAAGRGLQLLFYSVGIGQISSEVPQNLSASRPQDRQFILSSKKLLLSDSGFYLCAWSDIRGNMRPQHFGDGTRLSIL.

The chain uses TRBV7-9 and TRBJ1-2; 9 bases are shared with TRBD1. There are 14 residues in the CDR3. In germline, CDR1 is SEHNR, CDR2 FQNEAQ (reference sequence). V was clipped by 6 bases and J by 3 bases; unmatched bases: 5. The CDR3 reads CASRSRDRDYGYTF. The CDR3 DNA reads TGTGCCAGCAGGTCCCGGGACAGGGACTATGGCTACACCTTC.

In DNA form, the CDR3 reads TGTGCCAGCAGTTCGGGACTAGCGGGGGGGCAAGAGACCCAGTACTTC. Translating gives CASSSGLAGGQETQYF. V usage is TRBV27 and J usage is TRBJ2-5; 16 bases map to TRBD2. Per germline, CDR1 MNHEY and CDR2 SMNVEV (reference sequence). The CDR3 spans 16 residues. After removal of 4 bases from V and 2 bases from J, the junction contained 1 base not matched to a gene.

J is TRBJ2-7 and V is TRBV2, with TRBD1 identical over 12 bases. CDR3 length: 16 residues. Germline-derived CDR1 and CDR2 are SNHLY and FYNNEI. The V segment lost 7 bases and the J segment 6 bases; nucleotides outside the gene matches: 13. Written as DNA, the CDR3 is TGTGCCAGCACCGCATCCGGCGGGACAGGGGGCCGCGAGCAGTACTTC. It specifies CASTASGGTGGREQYF.

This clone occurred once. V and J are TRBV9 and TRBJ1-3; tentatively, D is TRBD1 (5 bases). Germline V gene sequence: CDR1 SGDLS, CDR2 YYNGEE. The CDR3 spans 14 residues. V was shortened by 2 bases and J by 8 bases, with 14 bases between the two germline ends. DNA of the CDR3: TGTGCCAGCAGCGTGTACAGGAGCTCGCACACCATATATTTT. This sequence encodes CASSVYRSSHTIYF. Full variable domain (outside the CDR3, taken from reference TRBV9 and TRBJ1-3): DSGVTQTPKHLITATGQRVTLRCSPRSGDLSVYWYQQSLDQGLQFLIQYYNGEERAKGNILERFSAQQFPDLHSELNLSSLELGDSALYFCASSVYRSSHTIYFGEGSWLTVV.

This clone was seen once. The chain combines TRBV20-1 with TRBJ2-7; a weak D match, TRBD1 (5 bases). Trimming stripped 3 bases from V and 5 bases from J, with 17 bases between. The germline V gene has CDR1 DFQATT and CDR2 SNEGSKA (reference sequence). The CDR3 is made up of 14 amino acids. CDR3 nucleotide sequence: TGCAGTGCTAGTTCAGGGCTTGGTTGGGACGAGCAGTACTTC. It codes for CSASSGLGWDEQYF.

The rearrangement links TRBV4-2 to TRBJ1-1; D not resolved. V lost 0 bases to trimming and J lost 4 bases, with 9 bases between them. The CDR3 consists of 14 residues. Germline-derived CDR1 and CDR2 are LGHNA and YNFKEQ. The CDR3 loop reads CASSQEGGPTEAFF. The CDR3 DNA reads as TGTGCCAGCAGCCAAGAGGGAGGGCCCACTGAAGCTTTCTTT.

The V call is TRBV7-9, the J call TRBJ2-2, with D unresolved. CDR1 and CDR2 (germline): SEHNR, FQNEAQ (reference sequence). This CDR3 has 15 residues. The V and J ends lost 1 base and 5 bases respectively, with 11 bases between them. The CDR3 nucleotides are TGTGCCAGCAGCTTAGTGGGCAGTCCGACCGGGGAGCTGTTTTTT. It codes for CASSLVGSPTGELFF. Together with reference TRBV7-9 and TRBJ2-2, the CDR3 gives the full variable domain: DTGVSQNPRHKITKRGQNVTFRCDPISEHNRLYWYRQTLGQGPEFLTYFQNEAQLEKSRLLSDRFSAERPKGSFSTLEIQRTEQGDSAMYLCASSLVGSPTGELFFGEGSRLTVL.

This CDR3 is CASSYSTGSGANVLTF. Here the CDR3 DNA reads TGTGCCAGCAGTTACTCGACGGGTTCTGGGGCCAACGTCCTGACTTTC. The chain has TRBV6-5 and TRBJ2-6; D ambiguous. The V and J ends lost 0 bases and 1 base respectively, with 7 bases between them. The CDR3 runs to 16 residues. Germline-derived CDR1 and CDR2 are MNHEY and SVGAGI.

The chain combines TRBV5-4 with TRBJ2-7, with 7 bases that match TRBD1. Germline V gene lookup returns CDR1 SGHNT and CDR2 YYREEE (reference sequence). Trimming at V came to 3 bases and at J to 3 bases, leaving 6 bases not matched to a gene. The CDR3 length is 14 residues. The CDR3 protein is CASSSATGSYEQYF. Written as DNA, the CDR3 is TGTGCCAGCAGCTCCGCGACAGGGAGCTACGAGCAGTACTTC.

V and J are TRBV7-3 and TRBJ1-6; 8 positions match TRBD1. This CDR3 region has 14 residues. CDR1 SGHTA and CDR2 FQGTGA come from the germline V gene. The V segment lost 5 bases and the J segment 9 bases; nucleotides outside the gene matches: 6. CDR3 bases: TGTGCCAGCAGCCCCAGGACAGGGTCTTCACCCCTCCACTTT. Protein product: CASSPRTGSSPLHF.

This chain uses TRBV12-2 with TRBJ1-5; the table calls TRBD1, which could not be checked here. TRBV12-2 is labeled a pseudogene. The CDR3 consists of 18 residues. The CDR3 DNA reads TGTGCAAGTCGCTTAGCCTACTCCCGCCAGGGGGCGAATCAGCCCCAGCATTTT. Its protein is CASRLAYSRQGANQPQHF.

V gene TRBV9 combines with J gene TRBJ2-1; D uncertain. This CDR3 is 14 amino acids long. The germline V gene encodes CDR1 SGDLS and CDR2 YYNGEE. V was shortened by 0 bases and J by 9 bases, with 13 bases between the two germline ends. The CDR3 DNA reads TGTGCCAGCAGCGTAGACCCCGAGTATGGTGAGCAGTTCTTC. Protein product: CASSVDPEYGEQFF.

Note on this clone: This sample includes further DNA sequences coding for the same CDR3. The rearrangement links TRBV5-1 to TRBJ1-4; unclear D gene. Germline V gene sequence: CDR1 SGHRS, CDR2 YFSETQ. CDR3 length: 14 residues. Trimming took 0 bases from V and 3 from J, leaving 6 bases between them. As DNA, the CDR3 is TGCGCCAGCAGCTTGGGCGGGGCTAATGAAAAACTGTTTTTT. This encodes CASSLGGANEKLFF. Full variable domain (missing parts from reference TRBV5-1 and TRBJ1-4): KAGVTQTPRYLIKTRGQQVTLSCSPISGHRSVSWYQQTPGQGLQFLFEYFSETQRNKGNFPGRFSGRQFSNSRSEMNVSTLELGDSALYLCASSLGGANEKLFFGSGTQLSVL.

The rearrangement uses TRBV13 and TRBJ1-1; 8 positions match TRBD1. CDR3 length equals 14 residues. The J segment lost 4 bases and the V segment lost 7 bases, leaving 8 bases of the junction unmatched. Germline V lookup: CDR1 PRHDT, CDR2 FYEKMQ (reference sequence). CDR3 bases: TGTGCCAGCAAAAGGACAGGGTCAACCACTGAAGCTTTCTTT. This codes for CASKRTGSTTEAFF.